The rows below give T cell receptor beta chains drawn from one sample of a study of T cell repertoires in ileal Crohn's disease. The table came from immunoSEQ multiplex PCR; TCRdb's copy has only in-frame clones and leaves some out. The data show some 5,000 clones, around 73% seen once. Sequenced material: ileal tissue. The receptors here all came from an adult with Crohn's disease. Both conserved end residues are part of each CDR3. The order of the fields is J gene, V gene, D gene, CDR3 protein. The D gene is left open where the match is weak.

>TRBJ2-2|TRBV15|.
CATTPDRSTGELFF
>TRBJ1-6|TRBV7-9|.
CASSFSAAGSPLHF
>TRBJ1-6|TRBV5-1|TRBD1
CASSPGQGESPLHF
>TRBJ2-7|TRBV15|TRBD1
CATSINRGTYEQYF
>TRBJ1-5|TRBV18|TRBD1
CASSETGGYNQPQHF
>TRBJ1-4|TRBV7-9|TRBD1
CASSQGGDTEKLFF
>TRBJ2-5|TRBV19|TRBD1
CASSSTGAGGEAQYF
>TRBJ2-3|TRBV18|TRBD2
CASSSGLAGPPDTQYF
>TRBJ1-2|TRBV7-2|.
CASSLMRDYGYTF
>TRBJ2-3|TRBV10-1|TRBD2
CASSEGRGFGTDTQYF
>TRBJ1-2|TRBV28|.
CASTTSGTPYGYTF
>TRBJ1-2|TRBV18|.
CASSPPRTFKGYTF
>TRBJ2-3|TRBV2|.
CASRAEGDTQYF
>TRBJ1-1|TRBV7-9|TRBD1
CASSRWTGTNTEAFF
>.|TRBV10-3|TRBD1
CAISEYRGDYEQFF
>TRBJ2-2|TRBV13|TRBD1
CASSPKGQINTGELFF
>TRBJ1-2|TRBV27|.
CASSITQANNYGYTF
>TRBJ1-1|TRBV7-8|TRBD1
CASSLVRTGNTEAFF
>TRBJ1-1|TRBV6-5|.
CASSYSRGGVTEAFF
>TRBJ2-1|TRBV28|.
CASSSTPSNEQFF
>TRBJ1-1|TRBV2|.
CASSDLTLTGVNTEAFF
>TRBJ1-2|TRBV5-6|.
CASSLYPSDGYTF
>TRBJ2-1|TRBV28|.
CASSFGHWNEQFF
>TRBJ2-7|TRBV21-1|.
CASSKERTGVYEQYF
>TRBJ2-3|TRBV5-1|TRBD1
CASSLGAGGQSTDTQYF
>TRBJ1-2|TRBV19|.
CATQQGSATNYGYTF
>TRBJ1-2|TRBV5-1|TRBD1
CASRGTGGPVDYTF
>TRBJ2-3|TRBV7-4|TRBD1
CASSRDQQGAGVDTQYF
>TRBJ1-2|TRBV30|.
CAWNTGFYGYTF
>TRBJ2-2|TRBV7-9|.
CASSLKGSQGLNTGELFF
>TRBJ1-2|TRBV6-5|TRBD1
CASSATGYYGYTF
>TRBJ1-3|TRBV4-2|TRBD1
CASSSASDRAGNTIYF
>TRBJ1-1|TRBV5-1|.
CASSAQTLNTEAFF
>TRBJ1-4|TRBV15|.
CATRPNRGEKLFF
>TRBJ2-2|TRBV18|.
CASSPGGLRTGELFF
>TRBJ1-2|TRBV2|.
CALPGYGNGYGYTF
>TRBJ2-7|TRBV4-1|.
CASSQDGGHRVYEQYF
>TRBJ2-1|TRBV5-1|TRBD2
CASSPGTSGSNEQFF
>TRBJ1-2|TRBV5-1|TRBD1
CASSGQTNYGYTF
>TRBJ1-5|TRBV27|.
CASSFRGTHSNQPQHF
>TRBJ2-3|TRBV27|TRBD1
CASGRGTKPDTQYF
>TRBJ2-7|TRBV10-2|TRBD2
CASSDTSGAFYEQYF
>TRBJ1-2|TRBV19|.
CASSRGSYGYTF
>TRBJ2-5|TRBV2|.
CASSVVQETQYF
>TRBJ1-1|TRBV6-1|.
CASSAYRNTEAFF
>TRBJ1-2|TRBV6-4|TRBD1
CASSDFPRTGGAGYTF
>TRBJ1-1|TRBV7-9|.
CASSPSTVGTEAFF
>TRBJ1-6|TRBV19|TRBD1
CASTGQGATSPLHF
>TRBJ1-1|TRBV2|.
CASSPQVLNTEAFF
>TRBJ1-5|TRBV15|.
CATSRGRRTGLQPQHF
>TRBJ2-7|TRBV5-4|.
CAGGHSSSYEQYF
>TRBJ2-1|TRBV6-4|TRBD2
CASGPGGSHNEQFF
>TRBJ1-2|TRBV5-1|.
CASSNEGLPHGYGYTF
>TRBJ1-6|TRBV5-1|.
CASSLAGSPYNSPLHF
>TRBJ2-2|TRBV18|.
CASSPSGTGRTGELFF